This T cell receptor beta chain is drawn from a study of CD8+ T cells in alopecia areata. Overall study results and limits: Under tofacitinib, numerous expanded lesional clonotypes remained detectable in scalp and blood.

Investigators isolated RNA and reverse transcribed it into cDNA to act as the sequencing template. Generated by immunoSEQ multiplex PCR, the TCRdb table keeps only in-frame clones and is missing some. The sample has 150,000 to 200,000 clones, 58% seen once; the top ten hold about a sixth. CDR3 length: 14 amino acids. V was pared by 6 bases and J by 2 bases, with 13 bases between. Germline V gene lookup returns CDR1 MNHEY and CDR2 SVGAGI. Noted treatment: oral pan-JAK inhibitor, 5-10 mg twice daily. Sampling of alopecia areata patients yielded lesional scalp punch biopsies as well as peripheral blood. About this clone: Its antigen is still unknown.

This clonotype originated in a human donor with alopecia areata. Sequenced here: CD4+ T cells sorted from blood, sampled at roughly week 58, from a patient treated with tofacitinib. The rearrangement joins TRBV6-5 to TRBJ1-1, with D hard to call. CDR3: CASSQPGGNTEAFF. CDR3 coding DNA: TGTGCCAGCAGCCAGCCTGGAGGTAACACTGAAGCTTTCTTT.